This T cell receptor (beta chain) was documented in a study of shared clonotypes between healthy human individuals. Losses at the gene ends were 3 bases for V and 7 bases for J; bases not matched to a gene: 3. The CDR3 extends over 12 amino acids. Looked up from germline, CDR1 is PRHDT and CDR2 is FYEKMQ (reference sequence). The table came from immunoSEQ multiplex PCR; TCRdb's copy has only in-frame clones and leaves some out. This repertoire shows 1,500,000 or so clones, approximately 98.5% found once; its top ten account for approximately 0.4%. Division of CD4+ cells produced a CD45RA+ naive subset and a CD45RA-negative memory subset.

This clonotype was obtained from a man aged 30 to 39 in good health. The sample consisted of naive CD4+ T cells sorted from blood. Indicated subset: CD45RA+ positively selected. This rearrangement joins TRBV13 to TRBJ2-7; 7 positions match TRBD2. CDR3 bases: TGTGCCAGCAGCTTTGGACTAGGGGAGCAGTACTTC. Translation gives CASSFGLGEQYF.